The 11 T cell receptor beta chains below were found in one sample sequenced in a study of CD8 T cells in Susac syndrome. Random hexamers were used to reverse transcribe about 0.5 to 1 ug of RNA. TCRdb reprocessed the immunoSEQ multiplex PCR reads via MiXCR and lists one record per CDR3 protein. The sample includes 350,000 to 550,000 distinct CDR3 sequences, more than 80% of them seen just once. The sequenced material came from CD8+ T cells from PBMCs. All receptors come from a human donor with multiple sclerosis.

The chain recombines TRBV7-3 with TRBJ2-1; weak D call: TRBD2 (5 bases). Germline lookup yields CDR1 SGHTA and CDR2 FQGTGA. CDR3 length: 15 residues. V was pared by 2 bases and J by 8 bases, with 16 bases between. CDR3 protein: CASSLGVYRDHEQFF. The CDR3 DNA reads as TGTGCCAGCAGCTTAGGTGTATATCGGGATCATGAGCAGTTCTTC.

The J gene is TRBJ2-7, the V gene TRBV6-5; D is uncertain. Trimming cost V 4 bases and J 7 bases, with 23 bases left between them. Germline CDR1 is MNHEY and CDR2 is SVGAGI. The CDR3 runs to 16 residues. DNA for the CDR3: TGTGCCAGCAGTTTTGGATTTGGTGACCCACCTGAGGAGCAGTACTTC. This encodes CASSFGFGDPPEEQYF.

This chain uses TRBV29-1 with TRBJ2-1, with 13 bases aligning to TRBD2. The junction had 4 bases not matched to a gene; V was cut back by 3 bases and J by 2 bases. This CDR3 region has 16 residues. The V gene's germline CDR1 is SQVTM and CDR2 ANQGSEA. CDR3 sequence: CSVDPGLAGPYNEQFF. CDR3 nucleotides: TGCAGCGTTGATCCGGGACTAGCGGGACCCTACAATGAGCAGTTCTTC.

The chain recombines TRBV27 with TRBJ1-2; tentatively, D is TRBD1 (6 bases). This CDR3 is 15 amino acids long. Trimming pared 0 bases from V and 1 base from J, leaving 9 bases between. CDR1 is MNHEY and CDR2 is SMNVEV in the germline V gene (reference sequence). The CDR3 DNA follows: TGTGCCAGCAGTTTATCGGACAGCTTTAACTATGGCTACACCTTC. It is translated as CASSLSDSFNYGYTF.

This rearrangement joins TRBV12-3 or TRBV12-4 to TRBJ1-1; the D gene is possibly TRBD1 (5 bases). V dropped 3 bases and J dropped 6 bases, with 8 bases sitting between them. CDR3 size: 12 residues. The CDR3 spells CASSFTGAEAFF. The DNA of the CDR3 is TGTGCCAGCAGTTTCACGGGGGCTGAAGCTTTCTTT.

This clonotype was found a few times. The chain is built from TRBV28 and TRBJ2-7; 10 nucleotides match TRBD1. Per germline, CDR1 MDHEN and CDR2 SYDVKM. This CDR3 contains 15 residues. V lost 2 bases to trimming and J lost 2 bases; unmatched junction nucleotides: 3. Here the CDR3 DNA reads TGTGCCAGCAGTTTAAGGGACAGGGGACCCTACGAGCAGTACTTC. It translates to CASSLRDRGPYEQYF.

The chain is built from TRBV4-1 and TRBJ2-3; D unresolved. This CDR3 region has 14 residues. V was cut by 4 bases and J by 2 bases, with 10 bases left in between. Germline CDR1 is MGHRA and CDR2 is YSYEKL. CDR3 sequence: CASSLRVDTDTQYF. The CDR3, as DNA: TGCGCCAGCAGCCTTCGGGTCGACACAGATACGCAGTATTTT.

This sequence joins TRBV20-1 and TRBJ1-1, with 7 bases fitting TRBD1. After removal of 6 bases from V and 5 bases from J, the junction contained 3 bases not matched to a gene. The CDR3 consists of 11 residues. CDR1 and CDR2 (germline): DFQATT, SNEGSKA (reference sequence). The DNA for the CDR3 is TGCAGTGCGTCACAGGGGACTGAAGCTTTCTTT. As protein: CSASQGTEAFF.

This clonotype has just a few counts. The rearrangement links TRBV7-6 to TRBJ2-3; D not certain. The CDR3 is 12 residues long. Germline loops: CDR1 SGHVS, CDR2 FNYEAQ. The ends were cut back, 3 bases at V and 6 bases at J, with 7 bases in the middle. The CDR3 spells CASSFVSDTQYF. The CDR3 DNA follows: TGTGCCAGCAGCTTTGTCAGTGATACGCAGTATTTT.

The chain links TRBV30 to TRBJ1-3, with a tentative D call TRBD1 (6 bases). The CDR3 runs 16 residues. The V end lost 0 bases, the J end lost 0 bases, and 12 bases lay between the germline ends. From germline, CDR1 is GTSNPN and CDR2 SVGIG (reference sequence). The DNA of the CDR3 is TGTGCCTGGAGTGTAGAGGGACACCTCTCTGGAAACACCATATATTTT. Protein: CAWSVEGHLSGNTIYF.

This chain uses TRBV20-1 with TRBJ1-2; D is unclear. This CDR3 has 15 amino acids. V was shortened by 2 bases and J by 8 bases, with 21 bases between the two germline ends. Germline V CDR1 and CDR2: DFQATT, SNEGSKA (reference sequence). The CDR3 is CSARMWRQKVFGYTF. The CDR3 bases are TGCAGTGCTAGAATGTGGCGGCAGAAGGTATTCGGCTACACCTTC.